This is a list of T cell receptor beta chains from one sample in a study of cytomegalovirus exposure and HLA in healthy donors. Generated by immunoSEQ multiplex PCR, the TCRdb table keeps only in-frame clones and is missing some. This table has roughly 43,000 clones, 70% to 80% appearing once. Sequencing was performed on PBMCs. The source of these receptors is a man aged 25 to 40 in good health and CMV-seronegative. Both conserved end residues are part of each CDR3. A D gene is named only where the DNA matches it firmly. Clone size appears in some rows only: once, few, many, or a class for an expanded clone.

j_call: TRBJ2-3
clone_size: few
v_call: TRBV5-6
d_call: TRBD2
cdr3_aa: CASSWLAGVGTDTQYF
cdr3_nt: TGTGCCAGCAGCTGGCTAGCGGGAGTAGGCACAGATACGCAGTATTTT

j_call: TRBJ2-7
clone_size: few
v_call: TRBV4-3
d_call: TRBD2
cdr3_aa: CASSQERTSGYEQYF
cdr3_nt: TGCGCCAGCAGCCAAGAGCGGACTAGCGGCTACGAGCAGTACTTC

j_call: TRBJ2-7
clone_size: NA
v_call: TRBV10-1
d_call: NA
cdr3_aa: CASSESRMAPYEQYF
cdr3_nt: TGCGCCAGCAGTGAGTCGAGGATGGCTCCCTACGAGCAGTACTTC

j_call: TRBJ1-5
clone_size: NA
v_call: TRBV28
d_call: TRBD1
cdr3_aa: CASSFQGQGRLQPQHF
cdr3_nt: TGTGCCAGCAGTTTTCAGGGACAGGGAAGACTGCAGCCCCAGCATTTT

j_call: TRBJ2-3
clone_size: NA
v_call: TRBV4-2
d_call: TRBD2
cdr3_aa: CASGLGSGSTDTQYF
cdr3_nt: TGTGCCAGCGGCCTTGGGAGCGGGAGTACAGATACGCAGTATTTT

j_call: TRBJ2-2
clone_size: NA
v_call: TRBV29-1
d_call: TRBD2
cdr3_aa: CSVRGRGMGSGELFF
cdr3_nt: TGCAGCGTTCGCGGGAGGGGGATGGGCTCCGGGGAGCTGTTTTTT

j_call: TRBJ2-2
clone_size: NA
v_call: TRBV4-1
d_call: TRBD2
cdr3_aa: CASSPIAAGGAGELFF
cdr3_nt: TGCGCCAGCAGCCCTATTGCAGCGGGAGGCGCCGGGGAGCTGTTTTTT

j_call: TRBJ2-5
clone_size: NA
v_call: TRBV5-4
d_call: NA
cdr3_aa: CASSLMGGRGGETQYF
cdr3_nt: TGTGCCAGCAGCCTGATGGGAGGGAGAGGGGGAGAGACCCAGTACTTC

j_call: TRBJ2-5
clone_size: NA
v_call: TRBV29-1
d_call: NA
cdr3_aa: CSVEEGARETQYF
cdr3_nt: TGCAGCGTTGAAGAGGGGGCGCGGGAGACCCAGTACTTC

j_call: TRBJ2-1
clone_size: NA
v_call: TRBV28
d_call: NA
cdr3_aa: CASSPGTSDRVNEQFF
cdr3_nt: TGTGCCAGCAGCCCTGGGACTAGTGACAGGGTAAATGAGCAGTTCTTC

j_call: TRBJ2-7
clone_size: NA
v_call: TRBV5-4
d_call: TRBD2
cdr3_aa: CASSTRLAGVPYEQYF
cdr3_nt: TGTGCCAGCAGCACCCGACTAGCGGGAGTGCCCTACGAGCAGTACTTC

j_call: TRBJ1-5
clone_size: NA
v_call: TRBV19
d_call: NA
cdr3_aa: CALNCGRGQPQHF
cdr3_nt: TGTGCCCTTAATTGCGGACGGGGTCAGCCCCAGCATTTT

j_call: TRBJ1-1
clone_size: NA
v_call: TRBV6-1
d_call: TRBD1
cdr3_aa: CASRGTGGGPEAFF
cdr3_nt: TGTGCCAGCAGGGGGACAGGGGGCGGGCCTGAAGCTTTCTTT

j_call: TRBJ1-1
clone_size: NA
v_call: TRBV9
d_call: NA
cdr3_aa: CASSGVEGTGTEAFF
cdr3_nt: TGTGCCAGCAGCGGGGTGGAGGGTACAGGCACTGAAGCTTTCTTT

j_call: TRBJ1-1
clone_size: NA
v_call: TRBV4-3
d_call: TRBD1
cdr3_aa: CASSQRFTGAADTEAFF
cdr3_nt: TGCGCCAGCAGCCAGCGTTTTACAGGGGCTGCAGACACTGAAGCTTTCTTT

j_call: TRBJ2-2
clone_size: NA
v_call: TRBV7-2
d_call: NA
cdr3_aa: CASSFGSFNTGELFF
cdr3_nt: TGTGCCAGCAGCTTTGGTAGCTTCAACACCGGGGAGCTGTTTTTT

j_call: TRBJ2-7
clone_size: NA
v_call: TRBV27
d_call: TRBD1
cdr3_aa: CASSLRQGAHEQYF
cdr3_nt: TGTGCCAGCAGTCTCCGACAGGGGGCCCACGAGCAGTACTTC

j_call: TRBJ2-3
clone_size: NA
v_call: TRBV5-1
d_call: TRBD2
cdr3_aa: CASSLPLAASTDTQYF
cdr3_nt: TGCGCCAGCAGCTTACCCCTAGCGGCTAGCACAGATACGCAGTATTTT